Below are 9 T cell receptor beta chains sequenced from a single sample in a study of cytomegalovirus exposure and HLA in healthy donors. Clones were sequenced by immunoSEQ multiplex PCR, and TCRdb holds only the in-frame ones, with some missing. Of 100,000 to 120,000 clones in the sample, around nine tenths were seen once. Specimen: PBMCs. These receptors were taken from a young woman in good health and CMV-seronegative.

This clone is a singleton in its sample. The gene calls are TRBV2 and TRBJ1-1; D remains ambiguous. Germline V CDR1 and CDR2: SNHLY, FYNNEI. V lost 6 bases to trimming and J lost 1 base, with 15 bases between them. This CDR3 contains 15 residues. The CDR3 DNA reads TGTGCCAGCAGCCTAACACCGGGAGGGAACACTGAAGCTTTCTTT. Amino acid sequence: CASSLTPGGNTEAFF.

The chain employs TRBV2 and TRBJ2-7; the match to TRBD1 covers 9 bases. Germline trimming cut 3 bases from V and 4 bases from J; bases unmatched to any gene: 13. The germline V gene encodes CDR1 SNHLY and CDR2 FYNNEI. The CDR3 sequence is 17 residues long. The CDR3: CASSDDRGDRVSYEQYF. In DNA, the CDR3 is TGTGCCAGCAGTGATGACCGGGGGGACAGGGTCTCTTACGAGCAGTACTTC.

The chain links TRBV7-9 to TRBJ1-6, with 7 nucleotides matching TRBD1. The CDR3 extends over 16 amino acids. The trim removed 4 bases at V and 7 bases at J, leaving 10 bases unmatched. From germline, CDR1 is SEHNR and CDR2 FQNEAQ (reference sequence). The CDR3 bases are TGTGCCAGCAGCTATTCTCCGGGACAGATAAATTCACCCCTCCACTTT. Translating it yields CASSYSPGQINSPLHF.

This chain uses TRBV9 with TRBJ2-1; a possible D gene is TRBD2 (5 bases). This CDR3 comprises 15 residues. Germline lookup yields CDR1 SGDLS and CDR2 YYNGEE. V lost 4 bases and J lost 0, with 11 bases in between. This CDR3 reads CASSPRAGSYNEQFF. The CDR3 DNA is TGTGCCAGCAGCCCGAGGGCGGGCTCCTACAATGAGCAGTTCTTC.

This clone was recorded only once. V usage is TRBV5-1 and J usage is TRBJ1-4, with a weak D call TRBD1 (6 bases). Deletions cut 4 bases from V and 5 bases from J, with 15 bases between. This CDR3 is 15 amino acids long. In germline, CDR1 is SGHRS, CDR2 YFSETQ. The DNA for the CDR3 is TGCGCCAGCAGCACTTCCGGGGGGCCCAATGAAAAACTGTTTTTT. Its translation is CASSTSGGPNEKLFF.

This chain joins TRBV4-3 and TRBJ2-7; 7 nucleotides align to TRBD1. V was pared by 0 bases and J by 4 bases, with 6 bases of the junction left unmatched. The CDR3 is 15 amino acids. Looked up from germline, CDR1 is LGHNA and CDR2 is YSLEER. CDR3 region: CASSQDRTGLYEQYF. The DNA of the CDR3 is TGCGCCAGCAGCCAAGATAGGACAGGCCTTTACGAGCAGTACTTC.

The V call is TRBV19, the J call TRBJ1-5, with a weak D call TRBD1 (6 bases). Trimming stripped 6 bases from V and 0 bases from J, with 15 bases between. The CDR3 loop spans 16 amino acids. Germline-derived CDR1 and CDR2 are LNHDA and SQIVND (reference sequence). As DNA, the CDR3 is TGTGCCAGTAGGCACAGGGCCCCCTATAGCAATCAGCCCCAGCATTTT. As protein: CASRHRAPYSNQPQHF.

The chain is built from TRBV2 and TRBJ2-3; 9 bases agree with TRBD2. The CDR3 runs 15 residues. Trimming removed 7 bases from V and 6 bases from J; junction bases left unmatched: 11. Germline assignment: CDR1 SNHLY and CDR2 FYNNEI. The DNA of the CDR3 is TGTGCCAGCACCCGAGGCCTCGGGACTAGCGATACGCAGTATTTT. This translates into CASTRGLGTSDTQYF. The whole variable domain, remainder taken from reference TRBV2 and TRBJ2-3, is EPEVTQTPSHQVTQMGQEVILRCVPISNHLYFYWYRQILGQKVEFLVSFYNNEISEKSEIFDDQFSVERPDGSNFTLKIRSTKLEDSAMYFCASTRGLGTSDTQYFGPGTRLTVL.

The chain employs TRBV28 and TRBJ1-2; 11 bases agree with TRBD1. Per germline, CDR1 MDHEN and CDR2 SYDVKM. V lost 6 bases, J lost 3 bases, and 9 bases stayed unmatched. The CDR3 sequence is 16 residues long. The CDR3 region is CASSFGQGASDYGYTF. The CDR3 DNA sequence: TGTGCCAGCAGCTTCGGACAGGGGGCGTCGGACTATGGCTACACCTTC.